The T cell receptor (beta chain) under discussion was sequenced for a study of CD8 T cells in ankylosing spondylitis (TCRdb year 2017). For context, the study as a whole: T cell receptor beta repertoires were profiled in healthy donors and ankylosing spondylitis patients so that disease-linked TCR variants could be found. The full study cohort was made up of roughly 25 ankylosing spondylitis patients and more than 90 healthy donors. Peripheral blood samples were taken, and synovial fluid was additionally collected from ankylosing spondylitis patients. Results the study describes overall, beyond this receptor: The disease-linked clones were reported as significantly enriched in matched synovial fluid samples from ankylosing spondylitis patients. Blood from ankylosing spondylitis patients appeared to be characterized by a TCR beta motif composed of about eight highly homologous amino acid variants. Some motif variants had previously been reported in the synovial fluid and blood of reactive arthritis patients, which suggests shared mechanisms of disease initiation. In peripheral blood, the disease-linked clones were found at relatively low frequencies and had a CD8+ phenotype.

The table lists this clonotype with a few counts. What this receptor recognizes is not known. The record has no base qualities; no much larger clone is one base away. CDR1 SGHTA and CDR2 FQGNSA are derived from the germline V gene. From cysteine to phenylalanine, the CDR3 is 16 amino acids long. Solely the CDR3 DNA is kept, with 48 bases framed from the first base. Trimming leaves V shorter by 8 bases and J shorter by 0 bases, with the junction holding 11 bases beyond the gene matches. Sequencing was carried out with an Illumina HiSeq 2500. Quantitative 5'-RACE with molecular barcodes was used to prepare TCR beta libraries. Per the source publication's procedure: A new computational method, built on a probabilistic model of VDJ rearrangement, was used to identify disease-linked TCR variants. TCRdb took the public reads, trimmed them with fastp at Q25, ran MiXCR for clone calling and kept in-frame beta chains. Duplicate CDR3 protein sequences are folded into a single record with the most common DNA and genes. These V and J calls originate from TCRdb's pipeline instead of the authors' own analysis. The sample table lists 250,000 or so distinct CDR3 sequences, 20% to 30% of them with a count of one. The top ten clonotypes cover more than 0.6% of the sample.

This TCR was recovered from a male donor with ankylosing spondylitis or in good health (not recorded which). The material sequenced was blood, either unsorted or a sorted T cell fraction (not recorded which). This chain is built from TRBV7-2 and TRBJ2-3; TRBD2 agrees with 7 junctional bases. The DNA sequence is given as TGTGCCAGCGGGGGGGGTGTCAGCACTAGCACAGATACGCAGTATTTT. This sequence encodes CASGGGVSTSTDTQYF.